The rows below give T cell receptor beta chains drawn from one sample of a study of cytomegalovirus exposure and HLA in healthy donors. Here immunoSEQ multiplex PCR was the method, and the copy in TCRdb shows in-frame clones only, minus some. This sample carries about 230,000 clones, approximately 84% of them seen once, and the ten largest clones take about 0.58%. The sequenced material came from PBMCs. These receptors all stem from a woman aged 35 to 49 in good health and CMV-seronegative. Each CDR3 is given without its conserved first and last residue.

ASSRSGAGGGIYGYT TRBJ1-2 TRBV4-3
ASSPGTGEETQY TRBJ2-5 TRBV5-1
ASSLTPGQGDYGYT TRBJ1-2 TRBV5-6
ASSSLGTSGGETQY TRBJ2-5 TRBV7-9
ASSWTSQMTQY TRBJ2-5 TRBV7-2
ASSDNREISYGYT TRBJ1-2 TRBV13
ASSLRQRGSYEQY TRBJ2-7 TRBV27
ASSLGSRQGDSYEQY TRBJ2-7 TRBV5-1
ASSVTGSGNTIY TRBJ1-3 TRBV6-5
ASSPPRGRGNTEAF TRBJ1-1 TRBV18
ASSAPGGSSSYEQY TRBJ2-7 TRBV19
ASSSGQGFQETQY TRBJ2-5 TRBV9
ASSVGGPANNEQF TRBJ2-1 TRBV9
ASSRGTANTEAF TRBJ1-1 TRBV19
AWSGGRLVLEQY TRBJ2-7 TRBV30
ASSLPGGTEQF TRBJ2-1 TRBV7-3
ASSPGGTGRETQY TRBJ2-5 TRBV4-1